This T cell receptor (beta chain) was sequenced in a study of blood T cells in healthy people across ages. The V end lost 5 bases, the J end lost 0 bases, and 9 bases lay between the germline ends. The length of the CDR3 is 13 residues. Germline values: CDR1 SQVTM, CDR2 ANQGSEA. Then a second PCR, running roughly 7 to 11 cycles, was carried out with a sample-barcoded 5' primer and a J-beta primer mix. TCRdb called the 5' RACE reads again in MiXCR, with one record for every CDR3 protein. The sample yields 1.8 million or so distinct CDR3 sequences, approximately 40% seen once. This clonotype has only a few counts.

This clonotype originated in a human donor in good health. Sequencing was carried out using blood. The chain combines TRBV29-1 with TRBJ2-3, with TRBD2 as a possible D gene (6 bases). CDR3 sequence (DNA): TGCAGCGTTTTTGCGGGGAGCACAGATACGCAGTATTTT. Its protein product is CSVFAGSTDTQYF.